This TCR beta chain derives from a study of T cells in Graves' hyperthyroidism and ophthalmopathy. Reasons for excluding patients were uncontrolled infection, other autoimmune disease, pregnancy or lactation. RNA transcripts provided the source from which TCR beta CDR3 regions were amplified. The HTBI primer set drove a first-round RT-PCR of the TCR CDR3. MiXCR was run by TCRdb on the multiplex PCR reads, yielding one entry per CDR3 protein. The profile covers 380,000 or so distinct CDR3 sequences, with about 18% appearing a single time and 3.7% taken by the ten largest. V lost 4 bases and J 5 bases, leaving 29 bases between the germline ends. This CDR3 comprises 19 residues. Germline V lookup: CDR1 SGHAT, CDR2 FQNNGV.

The chain combines TRBV11-2 with TRBJ2-5, with D perhaps matching TRBD2 (7 bases). The specimen was blood. The sequence derives from a young woman with Graves' hyperthyroidism. CDR3 amino acids: CASSSGTRGGGLPGETQYF. The CDR3 nucleotides are TGTGCCAGCAGCTCCGGGACCCGGGGCGGGGGCCTTCCGGGGGAGACCCAGTACTTC.